This T cell receptor (beta chain) was sequenced during a study of CD8 T cells in ankylosing spondylitis. Quantitative 5'-RACE was performed with molecular barcodes, and it yielded the TCR beta libraries. TCRdb itself ran the 5' RACE reads through MiXCR, one entry per CDR3 protein. The top ten clones hold 13% of a sample with about 360,000 distinct CDR3 sequences, roughly 20% of them seen once. Per the germline V gene, CDR1 is SGHRS and CDR2 is YFSETQ. The CDR3 loop spans 13 amino acids. Trimming pared 4 bases from V and 4 bases from J, leaving 12 bases between. Whole-study findings and limits: Clones linked with disease were CD8+ and fairly uncommon in the peripheral blood. Apparently characteristic of ankylosing spondylitis blood was a TCR beta motif (fewer than ten highly homologous variants). Within matched ankylosing spondylitis synovial fluid, disease-linked clones were reportedly significantly enriched.

The sample holds a few counts of this clonotype. The antigen is not known. Sample: blood, either unsorted or a sorted T cell fraction (not recorded which). The clonotype originates from a male donor with ankylosing spondylitis or in good health (not recorded which). V gene TRBV5-1 combines with J gene TRBJ2-7; no clear D. The DNA for the CDR3 is TGCGCCAGCAGCCCGAGAACCACTTACGAGCAGTACTTC. Residues: CASSPRTTYEQYF.